The 17 T cell receptor beta chains presented below share a single source sample, sequenced in a study of early T cells in non-severe SARS-CoV-2 infection. In TCRdb, the 5' RACE reads were re-called with MiXCR into one record per CDR3 protein. The sample records about 98,000 distinct CDR3 sequences, around an eighth being singletons. Material: whole blood. These receptors all stem from an adult who was a healthcare worker with PCR-confirmed SARS-CoV-2 infection or an uninfected control (not recorded which).

The chain carries TRBV28 and TRBJ1-2; TRBD1 agrees at 8 bases. Germline values: CDR1 MDHEN, CDR2 SYDVKM. The CDR3 is 14 amino acids. V lost 3 bases to trimming and J lost 8 bases; unmatched junction nucleotides: 8. The CDR3 region is CASSFPDRVGGYTF. As DNA, the CDR3 is TGTGCCAGCAGTTTCCCGGACAGGGTCGGAGGCTACACCTTC.

This clonotype was counted at least ten times. The chain recombines TRBV19 with TRBJ1-5; D remains unclear. V was cut by 4 bases and J by 7 bases, with 11 bases left in between. Germline V gene data show CDR1 as LNHDA and CDR2 as SQIVND (reference sequence). This CDR3 is built from 13 residues. The CDR3 DNA reads TGTGCCAGTAGTACGGACCGTAGCCAGCCCCAGCATTTT. Translation gives CASSTDRSQPQHF. Supplemented by reference TRBV19 and TRBJ1-5, the full variable domain reads DGGITQSPKYLFRKEGQNVTLSCEQNLNHDAMYWYRQDPGQGLRLIYYSQIVNDFQKGDIAEGYSVSREKKESFPLTVTSAQKNPTAFYLCASSTDRSQPQHFGDGTRLSIL.

The chain carries TRBV30 and TRBJ2-7; no reliable D call. Trimming took off 2 bases at V and 1 base at J, with 9 bases between the two ends. Germline V gives CDR1 GTSNPN, CDR2 SVGIG (reference sequence). The CDR3 sequence is 13 residues long. The CDR3 DNA sequence: TGTGCCTGGAGTAGACCCCATTCCTACGAGCAGTACTTC. Protein sequence: CAWSRPHSYEQYF.

The V and J genes are TRBV9 and TRBJ2-5, with a weak D call TRBD2 (5 bases). The germline V and J ends were trimmed by 4 bases and 2 bases, with 15 bases remaining between them. Germline V gene lookup returns CDR1 SGDLS and CDR2 YYNGEE. The CDR3 is 15 amino acids. The CDR3 region has the DNA TGTGCCAGCAGCTATTACGGAGGCCCGCAAGAGACCCAGTACTTC. This codes for CASSYYGGPQETQYF.

The chain combines TRBV20-1 with TRBJ2-1; no clear D gene. The germline CDR1 and CDR2 sequences are DFQATT and SNEGSKA (reference sequence). This CDR3 contains 14 residues. V was shortened by 3 bases and J by 1 base, with 10 bases between the two germline ends. CDR3 in amino acids: CSASLASSYNEQFF. The DNA of the CDR3 is TGCAGTGCTAGTTTGGCCTCGTCCTACAATGAGCAGTTCTTC.

The table lists this clonotype with a few counts. The chain couples TRBV18 to TRBJ2-7, with D possibly matching TRBD1 (6 bases). The germline gives CDR1 KGHSH, CDR2 LQKENI. The CDR3 is 14 residues long. V was trimmed by 3 bases and J by 0 bases, leaving 9 bases between them. The DNA of the CDR3 is TGTGCCAGCTCACCTAGGACAGACTCCTACGAGCAGTACTTC. It specifies CASSPRTDSYEQYF.

The CDR3 DNA is TGTGCCAGCAGCTCCGAGGGGGAGGACATGAACACTGAAGCTTTCTTT. Its translation is CASSSEGEDMNTEAFF. V and J are TRBV13 and TRBJ1-1; D is perhaps TRBD1 (6 bases). The CDR3 covers 16 residues. Trimming took off 4 bases at V and 0 bases at J, with 15 bases between the two ends. The germline gives CDR1 PRHDT, CDR2 FYEKMQ (reference sequence).

This clonotype came up many times. V gene TRBV28 combines with J gene TRBJ2-4; TRBD2 agrees at 7 bases. Trimming at V came to 3 bases and at J to 7 bases, leaving 21 bases not matched to a gene. The CDR3 is 19 amino acids. Germline V CDR1 and CDR2: MDHEN, SYDVKM. CDR3 sequence reads: CASSLSARVEAGALNIQYF. The CDR3 DNA sequence: TGTGCCAGCAGTTTGTCGGCTCGCGTTGAGGCGGGAGCGCTGAACATTCAGTACTTC.

This chain joins TRBV18 and TRBJ2-5; 10 bases are a match to TRBD1. CDR1 is KGHSH and CDR2 is LQKENI in the germline V gene. The trim removed 6 bases at V and 4 bases at J, leaving 2 bases unmatched. This CDR3 is 13 amino acids long. The CDR3 loop is CASSGQGGETQYF. Written as DNA, the CDR3 is TGTGCCAGCTCCGGACAGGGGGGAGAGACCCAGTACTTC.

The V call is TRBV28, the J call TRBJ2-3; maybe TRBD1 (6 bases). Germline CDR1 is MDHEN and CDR2 is SYDVKM. Trimming stripped 7 bases from V and 2 bases from J, with 10 bases between. The CDR3 covers 13 residues. CDR3 DNA: TGTGCCAGCACCAAGGGGGACACAGATACGCAGTATTTT. Amino acids: CASTKGDTDTQYF.

CDR3 DNA sequence: TGTGCCAGCAGCACTACCCCCGGGACGACATCCTACGAGCAGTACTTC. This sequence encodes CASSTTPGTTSYEQYF. The rearrangement links TRBV7-8 to TRBJ2-7, with D perhaps given as TRBD1 or TRBD2 (5 bases each). V lost 5 bases to trimming and J lost 1 base, with 18 bases between them. The CDR3 totals 16 residues. Germline loops: CDR1 SGHVS, CDR2 FQNEAQ.

The sample holds many counts of this clonotype. The rearrangement joins TRBV9 to TRBJ2-7; 7 bases fit TRBD2. Losses at the gene ends were 1 base for V and 5 bases for J; bases not matched to a gene: 15. Germline CDR1 SGDLS, CDR2 YYNGEE. The CDR3 has 17 residues. CDR3 coding DNA: TGTGCCAGCAGCGTAAACCCAACGGGAGGACCCCCCAACGAGCAGTACTTC. Amino acids: CASSVNPTGGPPNEQYF.

The V gene is TRBV7-2, the J gene TRBJ1-1; D is ambiguous. The length of the CDR3 is 15 residues. V was trimmed by 1 base and J by 3 bases, leaving 12 bases between them. Germline loops: CDR1 SGHTA, CDR2 FQGNSA. The CDR3 loop is CASSLEVRRDTEAFF. The CDR3 bases are TGTGCCAGCAGCTTAGAGGTGCGTAGGGACACTGAAGCTTTCTTT. Filled out from reference TRBV7-2 and TRBJ1-1, the complete variable domain reads GAGVSQSPSNKVTEKGKDVELRCDPISGHTALYWYRQSLGQGLEFLIYFQGNSAPDKSGLPSDRFSAERTGGSVSTLTIQRTQQEDSAVYLCASSLEVRRDTEAFFGQGTRLTVV.

This clonotype has just a few counts. The chain recombines TRBV20-1 with TRBJ2-7; D tentatively fits TRBD1 or TRBD2 (6 bases each). CDR1 DFQATT and CDR2 SNEGSKA come from the germline V gene (reference sequence). The CDR3 contains 12 residues. V dropped 3 bases and J dropped 4 bases, with 10 bases sitting between them. In nucleotides, the CDR3 is TGCAGTGCTAGCGGGGGCATGTACGAGCAGTACTTC. Residues: CSASGGMYEQYF.

The chain is built from TRBV6-5 and TRBJ1-1, with TRBD1 matching 7 bases. The CDR3 covers 15 residues. V trimming: 1 base; J trimming: 1 base; junction bases outside the gene matches: 3. CDR1 and CDR2 from the germline V gene are MNHEY and SVGAGI. CDR3 sequence: CASSYWDRPNTEAFF. The CDR3 nucleotides are TGTGCCAGCAGTTACTGGGACAGACCGAACACTGAAGCTTTCTTT.

The table lists this clonotype with a few counts. The chain links TRBV11-1 to TRBJ2-1; D uncertain. The CDR3 has 12 residues. V lost 5 bases and J 8 bases, leaving 10 bases between the germline ends. CDR1 and CDR2 (germline): SGHAT, FQDESV (reference sequence). The CDR3 loop is CASSRSRDEQFF. The DNA for the CDR3 is TGTGCCAGCAGCCGGTCTAGGGATGAGCAGTTCTTC.

This clonotype was recorded a few times. This sequence joins TRBV5-1 and TRBJ2-1; D call uncertain. CDR3 length equals 14 residues. Between the trimmed V and J ends, which lost 3 bases and 5 bases, there was a span of 12 bases. CDR1 and CDR2 (germline): SGHRS, YFSETQ. CDR3 nucleotides: TGCGCCAGCAGCTATGGTAACAGCAACAATGAGCAGTTCTTC. Its protein is CASSYGNSNNEQFF.